This TCR beta chain was identified in a study of shared clonotypes between healthy human individuals. Naive CD8 cells lacked CD45RO and underwent positive selection for CCR7, leaving out terminally differentiated effector memory CD45RA+ cells. On this clone: Antigen: not known.

The study's findings and limits: Clonotypes shared by all four donors outscored non-shared clonotypes in generation probability.

This CDR3 has 15 residues. Germline loops: CDR1 SGHAT, CDR2 FQNNGV. V lost 1 base and J 5 bases, leaving 13 bases between the germline ends. The genomic DNA of each subset was split evenly across several immunoSEQ plates. Data came from immunoSEQ multiplex PCR; TCRdb stores just in-frame clones and leaves some out. The data contain around 1,900,000 clones, around 95% of them singletons. The TCR was taken from a man between 18 and 29 years old in good health. Some clones in this sample may be carry-over from other donors' samples. The material sequenced was naive CD8+ T cells from PBMCs. V and J are TRBV11-2 and TRBJ2-3; a weak D match, TRBD2 (6 bases). The CDR3 spells CASSLASRLEDTQYF. As DNA, the CDR3 is TGTGCCAGCAGCTTAGCCAGCAGACTAGAAGATACGCAGTATTTT. The full variable domain, with the rest looked up from reference TRBV11-2 and TRBJ2-3, is EAGVAQSPRYKIIEKRQSVAFWCNPISGHATLYWYQQILGQGPKLLIQFQNNGVVDDSQLPKDRFSAERLKGVDSTLKIQPAKLEDSAVYLCASSLASRLEDTQYFGPGTRLTVL.